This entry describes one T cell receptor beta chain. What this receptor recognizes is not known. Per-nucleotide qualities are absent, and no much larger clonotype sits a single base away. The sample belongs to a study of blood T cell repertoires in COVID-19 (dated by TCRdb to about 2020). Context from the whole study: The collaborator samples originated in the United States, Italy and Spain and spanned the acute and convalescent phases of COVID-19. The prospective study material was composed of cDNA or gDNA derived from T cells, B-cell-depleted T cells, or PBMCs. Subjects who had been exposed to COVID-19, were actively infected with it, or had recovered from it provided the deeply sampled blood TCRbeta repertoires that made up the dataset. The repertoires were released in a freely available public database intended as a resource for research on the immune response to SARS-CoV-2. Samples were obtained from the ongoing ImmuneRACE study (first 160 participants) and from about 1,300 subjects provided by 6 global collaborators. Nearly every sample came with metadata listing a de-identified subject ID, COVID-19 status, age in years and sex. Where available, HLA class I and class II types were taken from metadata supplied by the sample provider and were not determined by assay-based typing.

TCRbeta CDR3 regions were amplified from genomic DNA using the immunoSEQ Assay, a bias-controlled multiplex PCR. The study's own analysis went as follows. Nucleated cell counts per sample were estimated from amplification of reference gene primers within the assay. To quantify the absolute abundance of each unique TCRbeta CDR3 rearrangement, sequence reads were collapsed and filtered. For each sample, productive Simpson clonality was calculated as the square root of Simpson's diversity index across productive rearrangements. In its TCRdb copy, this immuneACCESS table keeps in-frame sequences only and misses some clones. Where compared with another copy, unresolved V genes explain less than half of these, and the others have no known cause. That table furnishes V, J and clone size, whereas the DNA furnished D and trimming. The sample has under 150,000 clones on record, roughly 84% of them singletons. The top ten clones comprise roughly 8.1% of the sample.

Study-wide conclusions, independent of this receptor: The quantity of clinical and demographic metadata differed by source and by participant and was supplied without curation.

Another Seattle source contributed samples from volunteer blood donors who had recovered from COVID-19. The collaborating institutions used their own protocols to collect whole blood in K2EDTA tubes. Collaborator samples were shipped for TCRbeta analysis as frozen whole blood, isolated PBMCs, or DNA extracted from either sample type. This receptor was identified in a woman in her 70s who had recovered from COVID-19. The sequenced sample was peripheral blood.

The CDR3 amino acid sequence is: CASSPRLVTGTDTQYF. The nucleotide sequence is given as TGTGCCAGCTCACCCCGACTGGTGACGGGCACAGATACGCAGTATTTT. The chain uses TRBV18 and TRBJ2-3; no D gene is confidently identified. From cysteine to phenylalanine, the CDR3 is 16 amino acids long. Here the CDR3 DNA is all that survives: 48 bases in frame from base 1. Trimming at the junction amounts to 3 bases on V and 1 base on J, and the germline ends lie 14 bases apart. From the germline V gene, CDR1 is KGHSH and CDR2 is LQKENI.